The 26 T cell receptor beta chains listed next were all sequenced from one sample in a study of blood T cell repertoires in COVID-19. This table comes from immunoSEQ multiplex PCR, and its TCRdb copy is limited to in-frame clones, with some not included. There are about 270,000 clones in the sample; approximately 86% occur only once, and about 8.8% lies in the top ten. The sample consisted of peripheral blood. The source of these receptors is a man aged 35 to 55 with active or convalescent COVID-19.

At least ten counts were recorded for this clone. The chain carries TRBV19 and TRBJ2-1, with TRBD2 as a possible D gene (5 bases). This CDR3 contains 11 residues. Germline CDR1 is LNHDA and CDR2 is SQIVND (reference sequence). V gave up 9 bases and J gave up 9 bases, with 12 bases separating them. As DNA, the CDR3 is TGTGCCAGCCTAGGAGGCGGTGAGCAGTTCTTC. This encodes CASLGGGEQFF.

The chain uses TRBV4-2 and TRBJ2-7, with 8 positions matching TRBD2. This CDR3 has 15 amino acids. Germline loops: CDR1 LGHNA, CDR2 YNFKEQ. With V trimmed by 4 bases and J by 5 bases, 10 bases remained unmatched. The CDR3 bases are TGTGCCAGCAGCCGGGCTCCGGGACTAGTTGACGAGCAGTACTTC. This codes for CASSRAPGLVDEQYF.

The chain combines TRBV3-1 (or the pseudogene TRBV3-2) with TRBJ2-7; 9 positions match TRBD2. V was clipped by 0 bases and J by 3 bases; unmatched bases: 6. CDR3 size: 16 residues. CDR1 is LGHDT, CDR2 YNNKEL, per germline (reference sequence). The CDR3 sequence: CASSQEWGGRDYEQYF. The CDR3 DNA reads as TGTGCCAGCAGCCAAGAGTGGGGCGGGAGGGACTACGAGCAGTACTTC.

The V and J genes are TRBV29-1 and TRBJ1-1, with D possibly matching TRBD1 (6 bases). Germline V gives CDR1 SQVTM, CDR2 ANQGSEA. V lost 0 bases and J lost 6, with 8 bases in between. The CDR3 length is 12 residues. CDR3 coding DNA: TGCAGCGTTGAAGATAACAGGGCTGAAGCTTTCTTT. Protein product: CSVEDNRAEAFF.

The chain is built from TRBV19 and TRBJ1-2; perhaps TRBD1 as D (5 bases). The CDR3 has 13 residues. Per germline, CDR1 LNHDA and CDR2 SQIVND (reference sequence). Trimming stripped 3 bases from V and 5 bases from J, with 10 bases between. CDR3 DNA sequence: TGTGCCAGTAGTATTTCAGGGCCTTATGGCTACACCTTC. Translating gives CASSISGPYGYTF.

CDR3 coding DNA: TGTGCCAGCAGCTCTAGCGGGAGCTCCTACAATGAGCAGTTCTTC. It translates to CASSSSGSSYNEQFF. V gene TRBV13 combines with J gene TRBJ2-1; 10 bases map to TRBD2. Germline lookup yields CDR1 PRHDT and CDR2 FYEKMQ (reference sequence). V gave up 4 bases and J gave up 0 bases; unmatched junction bases: 0. This CDR3 spans 15 amino acids.

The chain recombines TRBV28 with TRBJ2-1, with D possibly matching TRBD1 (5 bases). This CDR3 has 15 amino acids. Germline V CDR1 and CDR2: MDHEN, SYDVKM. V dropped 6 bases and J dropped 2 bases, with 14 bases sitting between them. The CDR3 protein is CASSHDQGTYNEQFF. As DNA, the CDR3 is TGTGCCAGCAGCCACGATCAGGGAACCTACAATGAGCAGTTCTTC. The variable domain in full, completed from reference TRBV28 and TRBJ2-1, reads DVKVTQSSRYLVKRTGEKVFLECVQDMDHENMFWYRQDPGLGLRLIYFSYDVKMKEKGDIPEGYSVSREKKERFSLILESASTNQTSMYLCASSHDQGTYNEQFFGPGTRLTVL.

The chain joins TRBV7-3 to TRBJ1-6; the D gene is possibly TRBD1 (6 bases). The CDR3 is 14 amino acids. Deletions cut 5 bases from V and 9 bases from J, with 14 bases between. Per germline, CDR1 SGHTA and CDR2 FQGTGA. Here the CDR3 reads CASSLAGVGSPLHF. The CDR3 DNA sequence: TGTGCCAGCAGCCTCGCAGGGGTCGGTTCACCCCTCCACTTT.

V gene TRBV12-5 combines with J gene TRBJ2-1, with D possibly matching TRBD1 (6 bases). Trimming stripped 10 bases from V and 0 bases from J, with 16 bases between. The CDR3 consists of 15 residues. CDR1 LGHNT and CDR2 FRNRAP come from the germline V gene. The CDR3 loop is CANGPRGYSYNEQFF. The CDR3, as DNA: TGTGCTAACGGGCCCAGGGGCTACTCCTACAATGAGCAGTTCTTC.

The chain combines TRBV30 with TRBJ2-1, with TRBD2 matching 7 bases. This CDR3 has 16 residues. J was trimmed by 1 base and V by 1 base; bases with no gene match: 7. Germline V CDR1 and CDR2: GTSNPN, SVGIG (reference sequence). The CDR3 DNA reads TGTGCCTGGAGTGCCGGTTGGGGGGGTTCCTACAATGAGCAGTTCTTC. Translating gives CAWSAGWGGSYNEQFF. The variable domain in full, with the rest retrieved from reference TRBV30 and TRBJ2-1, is SQTIHQWPATLVQPVGSPLSLECTVEGTSNPNLYWYRQAAGRGLQLLFYSVGIGQISSEVPQNLSASRPQDRQFILSSKKLLLSDSGFYLCAWSAGWGGSYNEQFFGPGTRLTVL.

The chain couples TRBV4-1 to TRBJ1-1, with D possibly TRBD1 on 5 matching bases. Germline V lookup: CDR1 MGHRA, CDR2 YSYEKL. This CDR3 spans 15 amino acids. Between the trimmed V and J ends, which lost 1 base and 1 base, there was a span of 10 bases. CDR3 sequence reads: CASSQGPGWNTEAFF. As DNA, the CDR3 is TGCGCCAGCAGCCAAGGCCCAGGGTGGAACACTGAAGCTTTCTTT.

The CDR3 region is CASSQDREQPQHF. As DNA, the CDR3 is TGTGCCAGCAGCCAAGACAGGGAACAGCCCCAGCATTTT. J is TRBJ1-5 and V is TRBV3-1 (or the pseudogene TRBV3-2); D perhaps matches TRBD1 (5 bases). The CDR3 sequence is 13 residues long. The V gene lost 0 bases and the J gene lost 7 bases, with 7 bases spanning the gap. Germline loops: CDR1 LGHDT, CDR2 YNNKEL (reference sequence).

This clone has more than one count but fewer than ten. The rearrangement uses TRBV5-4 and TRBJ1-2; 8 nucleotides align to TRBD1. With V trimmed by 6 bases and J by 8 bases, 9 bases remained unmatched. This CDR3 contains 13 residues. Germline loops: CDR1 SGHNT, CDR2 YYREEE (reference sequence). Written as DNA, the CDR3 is TGTGCCAGCACCGTAGACAGGGGATACGGCTACACCTTC. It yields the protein CASTVDRGYGYTF.

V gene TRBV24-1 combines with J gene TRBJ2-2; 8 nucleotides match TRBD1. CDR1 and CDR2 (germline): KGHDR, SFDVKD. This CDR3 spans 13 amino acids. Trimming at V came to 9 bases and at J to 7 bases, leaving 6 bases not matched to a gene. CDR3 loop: CATSPQGVGELFF. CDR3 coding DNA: TGTGCCACCTCACCACAGGGGGTCGGGGAGCTGTTTTTT.

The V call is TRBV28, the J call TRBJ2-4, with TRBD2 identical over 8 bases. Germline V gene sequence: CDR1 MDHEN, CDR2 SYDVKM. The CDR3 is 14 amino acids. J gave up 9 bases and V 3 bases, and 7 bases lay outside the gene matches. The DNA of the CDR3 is TGTGCCAGCAGTTTGGCGGGGGGCTACGTCATTCAGTACTTC. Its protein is CASSLAGGYVIQYF.

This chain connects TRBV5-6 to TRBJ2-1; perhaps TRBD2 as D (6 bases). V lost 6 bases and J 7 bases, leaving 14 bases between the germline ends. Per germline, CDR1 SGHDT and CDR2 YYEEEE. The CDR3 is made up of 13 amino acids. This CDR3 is CASTREEGNEQFF. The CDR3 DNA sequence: TGTGCCAGCACCCGCGAGGAGGGGAATGAGCAGTTCTTC.

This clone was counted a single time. This CDR3 reads CATSSMGGDSNQPQHF. The CDR3 region has the DNA TGTGCCACCAGCAGTATGGGGGGGGATAGCAATCAGCCCCAGCATTTT. The chain combines TRBV15 with TRBJ1-5; a weak D match, TRBD1 (5 bases). Germline V gives CDR1 LNHNV, CDR2 YYDKDF (reference sequence). The CDR3 length is 16 residues. Trimming removed 3 bases from V and 0 bases from J, with 12 bases in between.

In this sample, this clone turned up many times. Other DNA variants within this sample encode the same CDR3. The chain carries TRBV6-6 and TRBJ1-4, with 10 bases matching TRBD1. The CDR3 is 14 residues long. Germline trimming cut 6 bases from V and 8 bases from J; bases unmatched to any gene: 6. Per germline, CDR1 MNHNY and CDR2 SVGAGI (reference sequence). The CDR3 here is CASSRDRGREKLFF. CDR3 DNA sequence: TGTGCCAGCAGCCGAGACAGGGGGCGGGAAAAACTGTTTTTT.

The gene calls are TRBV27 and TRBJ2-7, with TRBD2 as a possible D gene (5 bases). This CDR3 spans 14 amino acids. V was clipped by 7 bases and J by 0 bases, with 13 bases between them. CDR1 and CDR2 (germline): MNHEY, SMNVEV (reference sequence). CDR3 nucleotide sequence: TGTGCCAGCAAGGAGCGGAGGAGCTCCTACGAGCAGTACTTC. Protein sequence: CASKERRSSYEQYF.

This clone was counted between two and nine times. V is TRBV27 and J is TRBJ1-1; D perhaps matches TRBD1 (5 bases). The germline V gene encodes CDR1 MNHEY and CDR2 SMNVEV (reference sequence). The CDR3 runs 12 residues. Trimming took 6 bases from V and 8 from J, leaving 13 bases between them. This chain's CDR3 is CASRPPQGEAFF. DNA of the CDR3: TGTGCCAGCAGACCTCCCCAGGGAGAAGCTTTCTTT.

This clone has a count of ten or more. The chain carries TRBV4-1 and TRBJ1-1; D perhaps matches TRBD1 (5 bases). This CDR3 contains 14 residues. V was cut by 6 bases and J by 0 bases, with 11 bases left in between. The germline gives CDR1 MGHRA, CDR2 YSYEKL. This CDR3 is CASRGLTVNTEAFF. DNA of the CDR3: TGCGCCAGCAGAGGTTTGACAGTGAACACTGAAGCTTTCTTT.

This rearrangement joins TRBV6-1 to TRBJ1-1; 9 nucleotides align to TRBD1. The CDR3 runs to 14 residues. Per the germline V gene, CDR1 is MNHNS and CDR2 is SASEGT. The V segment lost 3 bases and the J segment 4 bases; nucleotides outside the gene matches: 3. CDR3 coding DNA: TGTGCCAGCAGTGAGGGGACAGGGAGCACTGAAGCTTTCTTT. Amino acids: CASSEGTGSTEAFF.

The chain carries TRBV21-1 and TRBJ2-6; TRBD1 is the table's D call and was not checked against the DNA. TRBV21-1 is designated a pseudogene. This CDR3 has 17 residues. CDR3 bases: TGTGCCAGCAGCAACAGACAGGGCCCCTCTGGGGCCAACGTCCTGACTTTC. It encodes CASSNRQGPSGANVLTF.

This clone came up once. In DNA, the CDR3 is TGCGCCAGCAGCCCACGGTATCGATACGATTCACCCCTCCACTTT. Encoded protein: CASSPRYRYDSPLHF. V and J are TRBV4-1 and TRBJ1-6; D ambiguous. Germline-derived CDR1 and CDR2 are MGHRA and YSYEKL. The CDR3 runs 15 residues. Trimming left V 4 bases short and J 8 bases short, with 15 bases between.

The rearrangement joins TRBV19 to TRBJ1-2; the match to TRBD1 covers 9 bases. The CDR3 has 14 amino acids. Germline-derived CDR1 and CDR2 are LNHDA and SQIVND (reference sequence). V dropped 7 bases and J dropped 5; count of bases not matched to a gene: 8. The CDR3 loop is CASTATGQGYGYTF. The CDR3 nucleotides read TGTGCCAGTACTGCCACGGGACAGGGATATGGCTACACCTTC.

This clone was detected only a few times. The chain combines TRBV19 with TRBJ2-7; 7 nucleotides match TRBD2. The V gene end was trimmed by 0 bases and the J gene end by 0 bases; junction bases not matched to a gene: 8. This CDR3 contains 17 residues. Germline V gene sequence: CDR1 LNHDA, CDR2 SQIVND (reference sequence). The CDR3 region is CASSIDLVGGPSYEQYF. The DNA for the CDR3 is TGTGCCAGTAGTATAGATCTGGTGGGAGGGCCCTCCTACGAGCAGTACTTC.